The 16 T cell receptor beta chains presented below share a single source sample, sequenced in a study of blood T cell repertoires in COVID-19. Sequencing used immunoSEQ multiplex PCR; TCRdb keeps in-frame clones, though not all of them. Of nearly 250,000 clones listed, 85% to 90% are singletons. Sequenced sample: PBMCs or T cells enriched from blood (not recorded which). These receptors were taken from a man aged 45-65 years who had been exposed to COVID-19.

The chain is built from TRBV7-2 and TRBJ1-6, with a possible D match to TRBD1 (6 bases). This CDR3 comprises 15 residues. The V gene lost 7 bases and the J gene lost 8 bases, with 18 bases spanning the gap. Germline lookup yields CDR1 SGHTA and CDR2 FQGNSA. The CDR3 here is CASTHVSGADSPLHF. CDR3 in DNA: TGTGCCAGCACCCATGTGTCAGGGGCGGATTCACCCCTCCACTTT.

This clone was seen ten or more times. The rearrangement links TRBV6-4 to TRBJ2-3, with TRBD2 matching 8 bases. Per germline, CDR1 MRHNA and CDR2 SNTAGT. This CDR3 comprises 14 residues. Germline trimming cut 4 bases from V and 2 bases from J; bases unmatched to any gene: 2. CDR3 bases: TGTGCCAGCAGTGCGGGGGGGCACACAGATACGCAGTATTTT. Its protein product is CASSAGGHTDTQYF.

This clone has more than one count but fewer than ten. V is TRBV4-2 and J is TRBJ1-2; no firm D call. The V end was cut by 4 bases, the J end by 6 bases, with 12 bases between. The CDR3 covers 13 residues. Germline V gene lookup returns CDR1 LGHNA and CDR2 YNFKEQ. Here the CDR3 reads CASSREGRDGYTF. The DNA of the CDR3 is TGTGCCAGCAGCCGGGAGGGAAGGGATGGCTACACCTTC.

The chain joins TRBV7-2 to TRBJ2-2; perhaps TRBD2 as D (6 bases). The CDR3 has 15 residues. V was pared by 1 base and J by 7 bases, with 13 bases between. CDR1 and CDR2 from the germline V gene are SGHTA and FQGNSA. CDR3: CASSLVGRGGGELFF. Written as DNA, the CDR3 is TGTGCCAGCAGCTTAGTTGGGCGGGGAGGCGGGGAGCTGTTTTTT.

This clone was counted between two and nine times. This chain connects TRBV7-2 to TRBJ1-6; D not resolved. Germline V CDR1 and CDR2: SGHTA, FQGNSA. The CDR3 consists of 14 residues. With 1 base removed from V and 10 bases from J, the gap between germline ends came to 11 bases. The CDR3 spells CASSLVRLESPLHF. CDR3 coding DNA: TGTGCCAGCAGCTTAGTTAGGTTGGAGTCACCCCTCCACTTT.

CDR3 sequence: CASHRSSGGPTHYEQYF. For the CDR3, the DNA is TGTGCCAGCCACAGGAGTAGCGGGGGGCCCACCCACTACGAGCAGTACTTC. The chain recombines TRBV2 with TRBJ2-7; TRBD2 agrees at 10 bases. This CDR3 comprises 17 residues. From germline, CDR1 is SNHLY and CDR2 FYNNEI. V was pared by 8 bases and J by 3 bases, with 16 bases of the junction left unmatched.

As concerns this clone: Other nucleotide sequences in the sample specify the same CDR3. This chain connects TRBV29-1 to TRBJ2-3; D possibly corresponds to TRBD1 (6 bases). The germline CDR1 and CDR2 sequences are SQVTM and ANQGSEA. This CDR3 has 12 residues. Trimming shortened V by 4 bases and J by 4 bases, and 9 bases separated the two germline ends. CDR3 DNA: TGCAGCGTTGCACAGGGCTCAGATACGCAGTATTTT. This codes for CSVAQGSDTQYF.

This clone came up a few times. The V call is TRBV11-2, the J call TRBJ1-1; no reliable D call. V shed 10 bases and J shed 5 bases, with 23 bases lying between them. CDR3 length: 15 residues. Germline CDR1 reads SGHAT; CDR2 reads FQNNGV. In nucleotides, the CDR3 is TGTGCCACCGTACGAGCCGGACTCCTGGGGACTGAAGCTTTCTTT. This sequence encodes CATVRAGLLGTEAFF.

V usage is TRBV5-8 and J usage is TRBJ2-5, with no clear D. CDR3 length equals 12 residues. Trimming shortened V by 2 bases and J by 4 bases, and 6 bases separated the two germline ends. Looked up from germline, CDR1 is SGHTS and CDR2 is YDEGEE. The DNA for the CDR3 is TGTGCCAGCAGCTTCGAGAGAGAGACCCAGTACTTC. Translating it yields CASSFERETQYF.

In this sample, this clone turned up once. The chain links TRBV28 to TRBJ2-6, with D perhaps TRBD2 (5 bases). CDR3 length equals 15 residues. CDR1 and CDR2 (germline): MDHEN, SYDVKM. Between the trimmed V and J ends, which lost 5 bases and 1 base, there was a span of 9 bases. The CDR3 sequence is CASSRTGSGANVLTF. The CDR3 nucleotides are TGTGCCAGCAGTCGGACGGGGTCTGGGGCCAACGTCCTGACTTTC.

V and J are TRBV28 and TRBJ2-7, with 9 bases lining up with TRBD2. CDR3 length: 14 residues. Germline-derived CDR1 and CDR2 are MDHEN and SYDVKM. V lost 6 bases, J lost 7 bases, and 10 bases stayed unmatched. The CDR3 coding sequence is TGTGCCAGCAGAGGGGCGGGAGGGCCGCGAGAGCAGTACGTC. This gives the protein CASRGAGGPREQYV.

The chain links TRBV5-5 to TRBJ2-3, with no clear D. V dropped 0 bases and J dropped 4 bases, with 6 bases sitting between them. The CDR3 runs to 13 residues. CDR1 and CDR2 (germline): SGHKS, YYEKEE (reference sequence). The CDR3 sequence is CASSLASADTQYF. CDR3 DNA: TGTGCCAGCAGCTTGGCGAGCGCAGATACGCAGTATTTT.

With respect to this clone: Other nucleotide sequences in the sample specify the same CDR3. The rearrangement links TRBV5-1 to TRBJ1-6; TRBD1 matches at 8 bases. Trimming cost V 1 base and J 6 bases; bases outside gene matches: 0. The CDR3 spans 14 residues. CDR1 is SGHRS and CDR2 is YFSETQ in the germline V gene. The CDR3 DNA follows: TGCGCCAGCAGCTTGACAGGGGGTAATTCACCCCTCCACTTT. Translating gives CASSLTGGNSPLHF.

The genes are TRBV5-1 and TRBJ1-4, with 7 nucleotides matching TRBD1. The length of the CDR3 is 15 residues. Germline V gene data show CDR1 as SGHRS and CDR2 as YFSETQ. With 4 bases clipped from V and 7 bases from J, the junction kept 10 bases outside the gene matches. CDR3 loop: CASSIWTGLGEKLFF. CDR3 nucleotide sequence: TGCGCCAGCAGCATCTGGACAGGACTTGGTGAAAAACTGTTTTTT.

CDR3 in DNA: TGTGCCAGCAGACCCGGGACAGCCTACGAGCAGTACGTC. Amino acid sequence: CASRPGTAYEQYV. The rearrangement uses TRBV6-5 and TRBJ2-7; 7 nucleotides match TRBD1. The length of the CDR3 is 13 residues. V lost 6 bases, J lost 2 bases, and 4 bases stayed unmatched. Germline assignment: CDR1 MNHEY and CDR2 SVGAGI.

This chain uses TRBV11-3 with TRBJ1-3; D possibly corresponds to TRBD1 (5 bases). Germline V gene data show CDR1 as SGHNT and CDR2 as YENEEA. This CDR3 is built from 14 residues. Trimming stripped 3 bases from V and 1 base from J, with 7 bases between. In DNA, the CDR3 is TGTGCCAGCAGCTTCGGGGGTTCTGGAAACACCATATATTTT. Translation: CASSFGGSGNTIYF.